The 25 T cell receptor beta chains given below trace back to one sample, sequenced in a study of PD-1 blockade in classical Hodgkin lymphoma. Time point described: newly diagnosed, previously untreated cHL patient sample. Magnetic negative selection was used to purify CD4+ T cells from thawed PBMCs. Libraries were prepared by immunoSEQ multiplex PCR; TCRdb keeps only in-frame clonotypes and omits some of them. The sample consists of about 25,000 clones, under 95% of them appearing once. Sequenced input: CD4+ T cells from blood. The receptors derive from a human donor with classical Hodgkin lymphoma.

CDR3 sequence: CASSPRLAGGRGTDTQYF. The CDR3 coding sequence is TGTGCCAGCAGCCCAAGACTCGCGGGGGGGAGGGGAACAGATACGCAGTATTTT. The chain has TRBV7-2 and TRBJ2-3; 9 bases agree with TRBD2. Per germline, CDR1 SGHTA and CDR2 FQGNSA. The CDR3 is 18 amino acids. The trim removed 5 bases at V and 3 bases at J, leaving 15 bases unmatched.

This clone was seen a single time. J is TRBJ2-7 and V is TRBV5-4; 8 nucleotides line up with TRBD2. This CDR3 contains 15 residues. J gave up 2 bases and V 4 bases, and 8 bases lay outside the gene matches. Germline V lookup: CDR1 SGHNT, CDR2 YYREEE (reference sequence). The CDR3 nucleotides are TGTGCCAGCAGCCCTATAACGGGGGGGCCCTACGAGCAGTACTTC. Its protein is CASSPITGGPYEQYF.

The chain is built from TRBV18 and TRBJ1-1, with unresolved D. The V gene lost 3 bases and the J gene lost 9 bases, with 11 bases spanning the gap. CDR1 and CDR2 from the germline V gene are KGHSH and LQKENI. The CDR3 is 12 residues long. Written as DNA, the CDR3 is TGTGCCAGCTCACCGTCGACCCGCCAAGCTTTCTTT. Translation: CASSPSTRQAFF.

This clone showed up just once. The chain recombines TRBV12-5 with TRBJ1-6; TRBD1 matches 10 bases. With 1 base clipped from V and 6 bases from J, the junction kept 6 bases outside the gene matches. The CDR3 sequence is 17 residues long. Germline V CDR1 and CDR2: LGHNT, FRNRAP. CDR3 coding DNA: TGTGCTAGTGGTTTGGGATTCGGGACAGGGGCTAATTCACCCCTCCACTTT. This gives the protein CASGLGFGTGANSPLHF.

In this sample, this clone turned up once. The rearrangement joins TRBV10-3 to TRBJ2-2, with 7 bases aligning to TRBD2. Germline V CDR1 and CDR2: ENHRY, SYGVKD. Losses at the gene ends were 7 bases for V and 1 base for J; bases not matched to a gene: 6. This CDR3 contains 15 residues. CDR3: CAITLATQNTGELFF. The CDR3 DNA is TGTGCCATCACACTAGCGACCCAGAACACCGGGGAGCTGTTTTTT.

The chain employs TRBV15 and TRBJ2-7; D might be TRBD2 (7 bases). Germline loops: CDR1 LNHNV, CDR2 YYDKDF (reference sequence). Trimming removed 1 base from V and 5 bases from J, with 15 bases in between. CDR3 length equals 15 residues. This CDR3 is CATSRVRGAGNEQYF. In DNA form, the CDR3 reads TGTGCCACCAGCAGAGTTCGGGGGGCTGGGAACGAGCAGTACTTC.

The gene calls are TRBV5-8 and TRBJ1-4, with D tentatively TRBD1 (6 bases). The V end lost 5 bases, the J end lost 8 bases, and 16 bases lay between the germline ends. The CDR3 runs to 14 residues. Germline loops: CDR1 SGHTS, CDR2 YDEGEE. CDR3 DNA: TGTGCCAGCAGTTTACAGGGATTTGGCGAAAAACTGTTTTTT. This sequence encodes CASSLQGFGEKLFF.

V and J are TRBV11-2 and TRBJ2-3; tentatively, D is TRBD2 (7 bases). The V and J ends lost 2 bases and 6 bases respectively, with 12 bases between them. CDR3 length: 14 amino acids. The V gene's germline CDR1 is SGHAT and CDR2 FQNNGV. The CDR3 DNA reads as TGTGCCAGCAGCTTACTACGCGGGGGCGATACGCAGTATTTT. Its protein product is CASSLLRGGDTQYF.

The rearrangement uses TRBV10-3 and TRBJ1-2, with TRBD1 matching over 8 bases. This CDR3 region has 17 residues. V gave up 10 bases and J gave up 2 bases; unmatched junction bases: 18. Germline V CDR1 and CDR2: ENHRY, SYGVKD. The DNA of the CDR3 is TGTGCCACCAGCCAAACAAACGGACAGGGTGGAAACTATGGCTACACCTTC. It specifies CATSQTNGQGGNYGYTF.

V and J are TRBV9 and TRBJ2-5; maybe TRBD2 (5 bases). Between the trimmed V and J ends, which lost 3 bases and 2 bases, there was a span of 11 bases. This CDR3 has 14 amino acids. Germline assignment: CDR1 SGDLS and CDR2 YYNGEE. The CDR3 spells CASSAAGVQETQYF. The CDR3 DNA reads as TGTGCCAGCAGCGCGGCCGGGGTTCAAGAGACCCAGTACTTC.

V usage is TRBV6-5 and J usage is TRBJ2-2; unclear D gene. CDR3 length equals 16 residues. V dropped 1 base and J dropped 2 bases, with 11 bases sitting between them. CDR1 and CDR2 from the germline V gene are MNHEY and SVGAGI. CDR3 in DNA: TGTGCCAGCAGTTACTTGGGGAACTTAAACACCGGGGAGCTGTTTTTT. It yields the protein CASSYLGNLNTGELFF.

The J gene is TRBJ1-3, the V gene TRBV28; TRBD1 might be the D (5 bases). CDR3 size: 16 residues. Germline V gene data show CDR1 as MDHEN and CDR2 as SYDVKM. Trimming pared 3 bases from V and 0 bases from J, leaving 12 bases between. The CDR3: CASSFGGTSSGNTIYF. The CDR3 DNA reads as TGTGCCAGCAGTTTCGGAGGGACGAGCTCTGGAAACACCATATATTTT.

V usage is TRBV19 and J usage is TRBJ2-6; D unresolved. The V gene's germline CDR1 is LNHDA and CDR2 SQIVND (reference sequence). V was trimmed by 2 bases and J by 0 bases, leaving 14 bases between them. This CDR3 contains 18 residues. The CDR3 is CASSIRSTAGSGANVLTF. In nucleotides, the CDR3 is TGTGCCAGTAGTATAAGATCCACTGCCGGCTCTGGGGCCAACGTCCTGACTTTC.

The chain recombines TRBV5-1 with TRBJ2-2, with D perhaps matching TRBD2 (7 bases). From germline, CDR1 is SGHRS and CDR2 YFSETQ. V dropped 0 bases and J dropped 5 bases, with 14 bases sitting between them. The CDR3 has 16 residues. The CDR3, as DNA: TGCGCCAGCAGCTTGGAGGCCGGGGGGCTGACCGGGGAGCTGTTTTTT. Amino acids: CASSLEAGGLTGELFF.

The chain joins TRBV19 to TRBJ2-1; 8 nucleotides agree with TRBD2. Germline CDR1 reads LNHDA; CDR2 reads SQIVND (reference sequence). This CDR3 is 15 amino acids long. V gave up 1 base and J gave up 6 bases; unmatched junction bases: 5. CDR3 loop: CASSIGLALSNEQFF. The CDR3 nucleotides are TGTGCCAGTAGTATAGGACTAGCGCTCTCCAATGAGCAGTTCTTC.

The chain carries TRBV11-1 and TRBJ2-1; TRBD2 is a possible D gene (5 bases). Trimming removed 3 bases from V and 2 bases from J, with 11 bases in between. The CDR3 is made up of 15 amino acids. Germline CDR1 SGHAT, CDR2 FQDESV (reference sequence). The CDR3 bases are TGTGCCAGCAGCTTCTGGAGGTCCCCCTACAATGAGCAGTTCTTC. Protein product: CASSFWRSPYNEQFF.

This chain uses TRBV11-2 with TRBJ2-7, with TRBD2 matching over 7 bases. In germline, CDR1 is SGHAT, CDR2 FQNNGV. The CDR3 is 14 residues long. The trim removed 2 bases at V and 3 bases at J, leaving 4 bases unmatched. CDR3 sequence reads: CASSLSPSGYEQYF. CDR3 DNA sequence: TGTGCCAGCAGCTTAAGTCCTAGCGGCTACGAGCAGTACTTC.

The chain employs TRBV30 and TRBJ2-6; tentative D call: TRBD2 (6 bases). This CDR3 is built from 11 residues. Trimming left V 8 bases short and J 12 bases short, with 14 bases between. Germline V lookup: CDR1 GTSNPN, CDR2 SVGIG (reference sequence). The CDR3 region has the DNA TGTGCCACCTTGGGGGGAGCCGTCCTGACTTTC. As protein: CATLGGAVLTF.

The V gene is TRBV7-2, the J gene TRBJ2-3; weak D call: TRBD2 (6 bases). Germline lookup yields CDR1 SGHTA and CDR2 FQGNSA. This CDR3 spans 15 amino acids. V was clipped by 5 bases and J by 0 bases, with 12 bases between them. CDR3 in amino acids: CASSDSGRSTDTQYF. The CDR3 nucleotides read TGTGCCAGCAGCGATAGCGGCAGGAGCACAGATACGCAGTATTTT. The full variable domain, its missing parts supplied by reference TRBV7-2 and TRBJ2-3, is GAGVSQSPSNKVTEKGKDVELRCDPISGHTALYWYRQSLGQGLEFLIYFQGNSAPDKSGLPSDRFSAERTGGSVSTLTIQRTQQEDSAVYLCASSDSGRSTDTQYFGPGTRLTVL.

J is TRBJ1-4 and V is TRBV6-6, with D hard to call. This CDR3 comprises 15 residues. Looked up from germline, CDR1 is MNHNY and CDR2 is SVGAGI (reference sequence). Trimming took 0 bases from V and 8 from J, leaving 13 bases between them. The CDR3 DNA follows: TGTGCCAGCAGTTACTCGAGTCAACATTGGGAAAAACTGTTTTTT. Amino acid sequence: CASSYSSQHWEKLFF.

V usage is TRBV19 and J usage is TRBJ1-4; TRBD1 is a possible D gene (5 bases). The length of the CDR3 is 14 residues. Germline values: CDR1 LNHDA, CDR2 SQIVND (reference sequence). The germline V and J ends were trimmed by 9 bases and 3 bases, with 14 bases remaining between them. The CDR3 nucleotides read TGTGCCAGAGAGAAAAAAGGGGCTAATGAAAAACTGTTTTTT. This sequence encodes CAREKKGANEKLFF.

The gene calls are TRBV5-1 and TRBJ2-6; D is unresolved. Germline V gene data show CDR1 as SGHRS and CDR2 as YFSETQ. The CDR3 spans 17 residues. The ends were cut back, 2 bases at V and 0 bases at J, with 12 bases in the middle. CDR3 bases: TGCGCCAGCAGCTTAACAGACCCTAACTCTGGGGCCAACGTCCTGACTTTC. Protein product: CASSLTDPNSGANVLTF.

The chain uses TRBV18 and TRBJ2-7, with D perhaps matching TRBD1 (6 bases). The CDR3 runs 14 residues. V gave up 5 bases and J gave up 0 bases, with 11 bases separating them. Germline CDR1 and CDR2: KGHSH and LQKENI. The CDR3 sequence is CASSGGPTSYEQYF. The DNA for the CDR3 is TGTGCCAGCTCAGGGGGCCCAACCTCCTACGAGCAGTACTTC. The complete variable domain, with remaining parts taken from reference TRBV18 and TRBJ2-7, reads NAGVMQNPRHLVRRRGQEARLRCSPMKGHSHVYWYRQLPEEGLKFMVYLQKENIIDESGMPKERFSAEFPKEGPSILRIQQVVRGDSAAYFCASSGGPTSYEQYFGPGTRLTVT.

The gene calls are TRBV5-1 and TRBJ2-7; D unclear. Looked up from germline, CDR1 is SGHRS and CDR2 is YFSETQ. This CDR3 has 13 amino acids. V gave up 0 bases and J gave up 5 bases, with 9 bases separating them. The CDR3 bases are TGCGCCAGCAGCTTGGATGGGTCCGACGAGCAGTACTTC. The encoded protein is CASSLDGSDEQYF.

The chain couples TRBV6-5 to TRBJ1-4; the D is unclear. Trimming left V 2 bases short and J 8 bases short, with 12 bases between. Germline CDR1 MNHEY, CDR2 SVGAGI. The CDR3 spans 14 residues. The CDR3 loop reads CASSYRVASEKLFF. The CDR3 nucleotides read TGTGCCAGCAGTTACAGGGTTGCCTCAGAAAAACTGTTTTTT.